Shown below are 17 T cell receptor delta chains from a single sample sequenced in a study of γδ T cells in repeated Plasmodium falciparum infection. TCRdb repeated clone calling on the multiplex PCR reads with CATT. Among more than 45,000 delta-chain clones listed, roughly 1.8% were seen once. Flow sorting of PBMC yielded separate Vgamma9/Vdelta2+ and Vdelta2-negative gammadelta T cell populations for bulk repertoire analysis. Material for sequencing was gamma-delta T cells from blood. These TCRs come from a pool of human donors (malaria-infected and uninfected, not separated).

This clone was observed many times. Distinct nucleotide sequences in the sample also encode this CDR3. The chain combines TRDV3 with TRDJ1; 10 bases fit TRDD3. V shed 3 bases and J 8 bases; nucleotides not matched to a gene: 33. Germline lookup yields CDR1 TVYSNPD and CDR2 GDNSRS (reference sequence). This CDR3 has 21 residues. The CDR3 spells CALKGRTFPFYWGICPGKLIF. The CDR3 DNA reads TGTGCCTTGAAGGGCCGGACATTCCCCTTCTACTGGGGGATTTGCCCTGGGAAACTCATCTTT.

This clone occurred many times. With only one base between it and a far larger clone, this is likely a read error. At the DNA level, this CDR3 is encoded by other sequences in the same sample as well. The chain recombines TRDV2 with TRDJ1; 9 bases are a match to TRDD3. There are 15 residues in the CDR3. CDR1 and CDR2 (germline): GEAIGNYY, EKD. The CDR3 sequence is CACDLLGDHTDKLIF. Here the CDR3 DNA reads TGCGCCTGTGACTTACTGGGGGACCACACCGATAAACTCATCTTT.

The table lists this clone with many counts. The TCRdb protein, from a much larger clone, departs from this DNA's translation at residue 6, likely by read error; the protein shown derives from the DNA. The chain links TRDV1 to TRDJ1; no firm D call. The V and J ends lost 9 bases and 0 bases respectively, with 23 bases between them. The CDR3 extends over 17 amino acids. The V gene's germline CDR1 is TSWWSYY and CDR2 QGS. This CDR3 reads CALRWASTKKYTDKLIF. CDR3 coding DNA: TGTGCTCTCCGGTGGGCGTCCACGAAAAAGTACACCGATAAACTCATCTTT.

This clone was detected ten times or more. TCRdb lists the protein of a much larger clone for this DNA, which differs at residue 11, so this is likely a read error; the protein given here is translated from the DNA itself. This chain joins TRDV2 and TRDJ3, with TRDD3 matching 11 bases. Germline trimming cut 2 bases from V and 2 bases from J; bases unmatched to any gene: 7. The germline gives CDR1 GEAIGNYY, CDR2 EKD. The CDR3 is 19 amino acids. CDR3 nucleotides: TGTGCCTGTGACAGCGTACTGGGGGATAGCCCCTGGGACACCCGACAGATGTTTTTC. Encoded protein: CACDSVLGDSPWDTRQMFF.

This clone was found a few times. Translating this DNA gives a protein that differs at residue 6 from the TCRdb one, which belongs to a much larger clone; a read error is likely, and the protein shown is this translation. J is TRDJ1 and V is TRDV1; D call uncertain. V was clipped by 9 bases and J by 4 bases, with 9 bases between them. The CDR3 has 11 residues. Germline-derived CDR1 and CDR2 are TSWWSYY and QGS. The CDR3, as DNA: TGTGCTCTCCTAGGAGGCGATAAACTCATCTTT. Translation gives CALLGGDKLIF.

This clone was detected a few times. With only one base between it and a far larger clone, this is likely a read error. The identical CDR3 is also encoded by other nucleotide sequences in the sample. The J gene is uncalled and the V gene is TRDV3; TRDD3, the table's D call, lacks a check against the DNA. This CDR3 region has 16 residues. Germline CDR1 and CDR2: TVYSNPD and GDNSRS (reference sequence). CDR3: CAFSGLRDIARAQLFF. The CDR3 bases are TGTGCCTTTAGCGGGCTGAGGGATATTGCCAGGGCACAGCTCTTCTTT.

In its sample, this clone was seen many times. Other nucleotide sequences from this sample produce the same CDR3. The rearrangement uses TRDV1 and TRDJ1, with TRDD3 matching 9 bases. Losses at the gene ends were 2 bases for V and 10 bases for J; bases not matched to a gene: 20. Per the germline V gene, CDR1 is TSWWSYY and CDR2 is QGS. The CDR3 is made up of 18 amino acids. The CDR3 is CALGEEPDWGIRLKGLIF. The CDR3 nucleotides are TGTGCTCTTGGGGAAGAGCCCGATTGGGGGATAAGGCTTAAGGGACTCATCTTT.

A note on this clone: A far larger clone differs by one base, so this is likely a read error. At the DNA level, this CDR3 is encoded by other sequences in the same sample as well. The J gene is TRDJ1, the V gene TRDV1; the match to TRDD3 covers 11 bases. The CDR3 has 23 amino acids. In germline, CDR1 is TSWWSYY, CDR2 QGS. V trimming: 2 bases; J trimming: 2 bases; junction bases outside the gene matches: 25. CDR3 nucleotide sequence: TGTGCTCTTGGGGAAGGCCTTCCTACAAGGCCCACTTTTGGGGGATACGCAACCGATAAACTCATCTTT. Translation gives CALGEGLPTRPTFGGYATDKLIF.

This clone was seen at least ten times. The protein that TCRdb holds for this DNA derives from a much larger clone and differs from the translated DNA at residues 10 and 15, which likely indicates a read error; the protein shown here is translated from the DNA. The chain couples TRDV2 to TRDJ3; possibly TRDD3 for D (5 bases). The J gene is not listed in TCRdb, so it was assigned here from a DNA match to germline. CDR3 length: 18 residues. From germline, CDR1 is GEAIGNYY and CDR2 EKD. DNA for the CDR3: TGTGCCTGTGACACTGCAGGTCAGAGCCCCTGGGACACCCGACGGATGTTTTTC. Encoded protein: CACDTAGQSPWDTRRMFF.

For this clone: This DNA translates differently at residue 13 from the TCRdb protein, which is that of a much larger clone; a read error is likely, and the protein shown is the DNA's own translation. This chain joins TRDV2 and TRDJ2; 8 bases line up with TRDD3. TCRdb records no J gene; here it was assigned by comparing the DNA to germline. The length of the CDR3 is 16 residues. From germline, CDR1 is GEAIGNYY and CDR2 EKD. CDR3 sequence (DNA): TGTGCCTGTGACACCCTGGGGGACCCTTTGACAGCACGACTCTTCTTT. It encodes CACDTLGDPLTARLFF.

This clone was seen only a few times. This may come from a read error, since a much larger clone is one base off. The CDR3 sequence: CAFGLPNSHWGIRRVIF. As DNA, the CDR3 is TGTGCCTTTGGCTTGCCTAACTCGCACTGGGGGATACGTAGGGTCATCTTT. The V gene is TRDV3, but the J gene lacks a call; the D call TRDD3 from the table was never checked on the DNA. This CDR3 spans 17 amino acids. The germline V gene has CDR1 TVYSNPD and CDR2 GDNSRS (reference sequence).

This clone was recorded at least ten times. TCRdb has a much larger clone's protein, which differs at residue 3 from the translation of this DNA, likely because of a read error; what is shown is the protein translated from the DNA. The chain couples TRDV1 to TRDJ1, with D tentatively TRDD3 (5 bases). CDR3 length: 14 residues. Germline V gives CDR1 TSWWSYY, CDR2 QGS. CDR3 residues: CAPGRNIRTDKLIF. The CDR3 coding sequence is TGTGCTCCTGGGAGGAACATCAGGACCGATAAACTCATCTTT.

In the case of this clone: A read error is likely here: a far larger clone is one base away. Other DNA sequences of this sample code for an identical CDR3. The V gene call reads TRDV2; no J gene was called; TRDD3, the table's D call, was not compared with the DNA. The CDR3 has 14 residues. The germline CDR1 and CDR2 sequences are GEAIGNYY and EKD. DNA of the CDR3: TGTGCCTGTGACACGCTGGGGGGCACCGATAAGCTCATCTTT. Translation gives CACDTLGGTDKLIF.

In its sample, this clone was seen many times. TCRdb assigns this DNA the protein of a much larger clone, which departs from its translation at residue 12; this likely reflects a read error, and the protein shown comes from translating the DNA. This chain links TRDV2 with TRDJ1, with TRDD3 matching over 13 bases. Here the J gene came from matching the DNA to germline, since TCRdb omits it. After removal of 3 bases from V and 0 bases from J, the junction contained 9 bases not matched to a gene. The CDR3 runs to 18 residues. The germline V gene has CDR1 GEAIGNYY and CDR2 EKD. DNA of the CDR3: TGTGCCTGTGACCCCTACTGGGGGATACGCCTTCACACCGATAAACTCATCTTT. Translation gives CACDPYWGIRLHTDKLIF.

Comments on this clone: The translation of this DNA and the TCRdb protein of a much larger clone differ at residue 16, probably owing to a read error; the protein shown here is translated from the DNA. The rearrangement joins TRDV1 to TRDJ1; 9 bases map to TRDD3. In the absence of a J gene in TCRdb, the DNA was matched to germline to assign it here. The ends lost 7 bases at V and 9 bases at J; junction bases unmatched: 30. Germline CDR1 is TSWWSYY and CDR2 is QGS. The CDR3 loop spans 20 amino acids. The CDR3 nucleotides read TGTGCTCTTGATCTACGGTGGGTACTGGGGGACCCCTATCTCACCACAGAACTCATCTTT. Residues: CALDLRWVLGDPYLTTELIF.

This clone was counted a few times. TCRdb lists the protein of a much larger clone for this DNA, which differs at residue 19, so this is likely a read error; the protein given here is translated from the DNA itself. The V call is TRDV1, the J call TRDJ1; 9 bases are a match to TRDD3. This CDR3 contains 23 residues. J was trimmed by 6 bases and V by 0 bases; bases with no gene match: 29. Germline values: CDR1 TSWWSYY, CDR2 QGS. The CDR3 protein is CALGELISLPYNWGKRGVNKLIF. In DNA form, the CDR3 reads TGTGCTCTTGGGGAACTAATATCCCTACCTTATAACTGGGGGAAAAGGGGTGTTAATAAACTCATCTTT.

The sample holds many counts of this clone. The protein given by TCRdb reflects a much larger clone and differs at residue 17 from this DNA's translation, likely from a read error; the protein shown is the DNA's translation. The chain recombines TRAV38-2/DV8 with TRDJ1; TRDD3 aligns across 7 bases. V lost 7 bases to trimming and J lost 3 bases; unmatched junction nucleotides: 33. The CDR3 contains 22 residues. Germline CDR1 reads TSESDYY; CDR2 reads QEAYKQQN. CDR3 residues: CAYRPFLFGKHWGPQYADKLIF. CDR3 nucleotides: TGTGCTTATCGTCCATTCCTGTTCGGAAAGCACTGGGGACCTCAGTACGCCGATAAACTCATCTTT.